This T cell receptor (beta chain) was captured in a study of human T cells and chemical hapten exposure. In the study overall: In the roughly 24-week study, patients were dosed weekly with diphenylcyclopropenone on the scalp throughout. The patients, most of them female, presented with alopecia areata, totalis or universalis. General study findings and limits: Among TCRs, those above 1 in 1000 frequency were unaffected by DPC sensitization.

This CDR3 is built from 14 residues. In germline, CDR1 is ENHRY, CDR2 SYGVKD. V dropped 7 bases and J dropped 3; count of bases not matched to a gene: 7. As for this clonotype: What it recognizes is unknown.

Single cDNA molecules in the library carried unique molecular identifiers attached during preparation. In TCRdb, the RACE reads were re-called with MiXCR into one record per CDR3 protein. Of roughly 110,000 distinct CDR3 sequences detected, roughly 12% appear once; the ten largest clones hold more than 1.5%. This sample's time point: pre-sensitization, week 0. Treatment of the sample: therapeutic diphenylcyclopropenone sensitization with weekly scalp DPC. The source material was whole blood, sampled in connection with sensitization to the hapten diphenylcyclopropenone (DPC). The chain joins TRBV10-3 to TRBJ2-3; 7 bases agree with TRBD1. This clonotype originated in a woman aged 45 to 65 with alopecia areata. Some clones in this sample may be carry-over from other donors' samples. The chain's CDR3 is CAITPGQTTDTQYF. The DNA for the CDR3 is TGTGCCATCACCCCGGGACAGACAACAGATACGCAGTATTTT.